This T cell receptor beta chain appears in the sequencing data of a study of response to subunit inactivated influenza vaccine. General observations from the study: The authors put forward the suggestion that each seasonal influenza vaccination may bring in only a limited number of new T cells.

The CDR3 covers 16 residues. J was trimmed by 5 bases and V by 0 bases; bases with no gene match: 3. Germline CDR1 is SGHRS and CDR2 is YFSETQ. Worth noting for this clonotype: Antigen unknown.

TCRdb processed the RT-PCR reads anew with MiXCR; each CDR3 protein has one entry. Of about 780,000 distinct CDR3 sequences in the sample, about 18% were seen once. J is TRBJ2-1 and V is TRBV5-1, with 12 nucleotides matching TRBD2. The clonotype was recovered from a man aged 45-60 years who received an inactivated influenza vaccine. Sequencing was performed on PBMCs from blood, taken roughly 5 days after vaccination. The CDR3 sequence: CASSLELAGGNNEQFF. In DNA, the CDR3 is TGCGCCAGCAGCTTGGAACTAGCGGGGGGCAACAATGAGCAGTTCTTC.